Only one count was recorded for the clone carrying this T cell receptor (beta chain). Antigen specificity is unknown. This specimen comes from a study of CD8 T cells in Susac syndrome. V shed 4 bases, J shed 5 bases, and the junction held 11 bases outside the gene matches. The CDR3 sequence is 14 residues long. CDR1 and CDR2 (germline): GTSNPN, SVGIG (reference sequence). Study results and caveats: A handful of Susac-specific public clones appeared in CD8+ TEMRA repertoires, and under 20 in total CD8+ repertoires.

After extraction with the RNeasy kit, about 0.45 to 1 ug of the RNA was reverse transcribed using random hexamers. TCRdb ran MiXCR on the immunoSEQ multiplex PCR reads and lists one entry per CDR3 protein. Among around 90,000 distinct CDR3 sequences, approximately 96% were seen once, and the ten largest hold 0.62%. This receptor was taken from a human donor with Susac syndrome. Input material: CD8+ T cells from PBMCs. V gene TRBV30 combines with J gene TRBJ2-7, with TRBD1 matching over 7 bases. CDR3 DNA sequence: TGTGCCTGGACCCAGACAGGGATTTTAAACGAGCAGTACTTC. It is translated as CAWTQTGILNEQYF.